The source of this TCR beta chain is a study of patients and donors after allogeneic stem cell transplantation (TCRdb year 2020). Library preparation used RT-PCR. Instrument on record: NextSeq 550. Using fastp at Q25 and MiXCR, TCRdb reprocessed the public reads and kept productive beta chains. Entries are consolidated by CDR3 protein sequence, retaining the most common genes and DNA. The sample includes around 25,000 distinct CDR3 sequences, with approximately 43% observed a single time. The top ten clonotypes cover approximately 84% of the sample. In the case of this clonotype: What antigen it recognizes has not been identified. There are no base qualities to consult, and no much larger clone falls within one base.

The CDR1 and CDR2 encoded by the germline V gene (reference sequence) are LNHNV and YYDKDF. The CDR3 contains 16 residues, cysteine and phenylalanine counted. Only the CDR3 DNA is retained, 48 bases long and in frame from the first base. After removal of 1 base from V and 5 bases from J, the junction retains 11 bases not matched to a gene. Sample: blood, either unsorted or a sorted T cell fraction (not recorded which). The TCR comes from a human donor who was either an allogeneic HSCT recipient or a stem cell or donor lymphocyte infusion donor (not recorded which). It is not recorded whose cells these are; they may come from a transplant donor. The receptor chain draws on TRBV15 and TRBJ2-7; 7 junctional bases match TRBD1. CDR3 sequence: CATSRGFQLGGDEQYF. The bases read TGTGCCACCAGCAGAGGATTTCAACTAGGGGGCGACGAGCAGTACTTC.